These 9 T cell receptor beta chains came from one sample sequenced in a study of CD8+ T cells in alopecia areata. cDNA prepared by RNA extraction and subsequent reverse transcription served as the template for sequencing. Profiled with immunoSEQ multiplex PCR; TCRdb holds only in-frame clones, not every one. The data contain 150,000 to 200,000 clones, around three fifths of them singletons. Treatment reported: oral pan-JAK inhibitor, 5-10 mg twice daily. Sequenced here: CD4+ T cells sorted from blood, sampled around week 50, from a patient treated with tofacitinib. Receptors originate from a human donor with alopecia areata.

The chain is built from TRBV30 and TRBJ2-5; 7 bases line up with TRBD2. With the DNA end fitting TRBJ2-7 better, the J assignment may be wrong. This CDR3 spans 13 amino acids. Germline CDR1 is GTSNPN and CDR2 is SVGIG (reference sequence). The CDR3 here is CAWSPSGSYEQYF. In DNA, the CDR3 is TGTGCCTGGAGTCCTAGCGGCTCCTACGAGCAGTACTTC.

J is TRBJ2-6 and V is TRBV6-5, with no clear D. There are 14 residues in the CDR3. Germline assignment: CDR1 MNHEY and CDR2 SVGAGI. V was clipped by 4 bases and J by 3 bases, with 7 bases between them. Written as DNA, the CDR3 is TGTGCCAGCAGTTCGGGCGGTGGGGCCAACGTCCTGACTTTC. Translating gives CASSSGGGANVLTF.

V usage is TRBV10-3 and J usage is TRBJ2-2; tentatively, D is TRBD1 (6 bases). Germline lookup yields CDR1 ENHRY and CDR2 SYGVKD. The CDR3 sequence is 15 residues long. V was pared by 6 bases and J by 0 bases, with 11 bases between. The CDR3 DNA is TGTGCCATCAGAGGGGGAGATGCGAACACCGGGGAGCTGTTTTTT. Its translation is CAIRGGDANTGELFF.

The chain couples TRBV4-1 to TRBJ1-4; D gene uncertain. The CDR3 contains 13 residues. Germline V gives CDR1 MGHRA, CDR2 YSYEKL. V lost 4 bases and J lost 8, with 11 bases in between. The CDR3 sequence is CASSLREREKLFF. The CDR3 DNA reads TGCGCCAGCAGCCTAAGGGAGCGGGAAAAACTGTTTTTT.

The sample holds a few counts of this clone. This chain's CDR3 is CSVGQNTNTGELFF. The DNA for the CDR3 is TGCAGCGTCGGACAGAACACGAACACCGGGGAGCTGTTTTTT. The rearrangement uses TRBV29-1 and TRBJ2-2, with a tentative D call TRBD1 (6 bases). The CDR3 is 14 residues long. The V end was cut by 6 bases, the J end by 0 bases, with 11 bases between. The germline CDR1 and CDR2 sequences are SQVTM and ANQGSEA.

The rearrangement links TRBV29-1 to TRBJ2-3; the D gene is possibly TRBD2 (5 bases). CDR1 and CDR2 from the germline V gene are SQVTM and ANQGSEA. V was shortened by 6 bases and J by 2 bases, with 21 bases between the two germline ends. This CDR3 is 16 amino acids long. The CDR3 DNA is TGCAGCGTCGGGATGGGCGGAGGACGGGCCACAGATACGCAGTATTTT. This sequence encodes CSVGMGGGRATDTQYF.

The chain is built from TRBV19 and TRBJ1-1; perhaps TRBD1 as D (6 bases). With 4 bases removed from V and 9 bases from J, the gap between germline ends came to 9 bases. The CDR3 consists of 11 residues. Germline loops: CDR1 LNHDA, CDR2 SQIVND (reference sequence). The CDR3 bases are TGTGCCAGTAGTACAAGGGACAAAGCTTTCTTT. Residues: CASSTRDKAFF. Looking up the rest from reference TRBV19 and TRBJ1-1 gives the full variable domain: DGGITQSPKYLFRKEGQNVTLSCEQNLNHDAMYWYRQDPGQGLRLIYYSQIVNDFQKGDIAEGYSVSREKKESFPLTVTSAQKNPTAFYLCASSTRDKAFFGQGTRLTVV.

The chain links TRBV2 to TRBJ2-1; 8 nucleotides align to TRBD2. Per the germline V gene, CDR1 is SNHLY and CDR2 is FYNNEI. J gave up 9 bases and V 4 bases, and 8 bases lay outside the gene matches. This CDR3 has 14 amino acids. The CDR3 loop is CASSVAGPEGEQFF. Here the CDR3 DNA reads TGTGCCAGCAGTGTAGCGGGGCCTGAGGGTGAGCAGTTCTTC. Complete variable domain (other parts from reference TRBV2 and TRBJ2-1): EPEVTQTPSHQVTQMGQEVILRCVPISNHLYFYWYRQILGQKVEFLVSFYNNEISEKSEIFDDQFSVERPDGSNFTLKIRSTKLEDSAMYFCASSVAGPEGEQFFGPGTRLTVL.

The rearrangement joins TRBV7-9 to TRBJ1-1; D might be TRBD1 (6 bases). V dropped 5 bases and J dropped 3 bases, with 16 bases sitting between them. This CDR3 is built from 15 residues. Germline CDR1 reads SEHNR; CDR2 reads FQNEAQ (reference sequence). CDR3 nucleotide sequence: TGTGCCAGCAGCCACGGAGGGGGGGCTGACACTGAAGCTTTCTTT. It translates to CASSHGGGADTEAFF.